The 27 T cell receptor beta chains below were found in one sample sequenced in a study of cytomegalovirus exposure and HLA in healthy donors. PCR amplification relied on 60 Vbeta primers (plus 13 Jbeta primers). Method: immunoSEQ multiplex PCR; TCRdb's copy keeps in-frame clones and lacks some. Among around 190,000 clones listed, 75% to 80% were seen once. Sequencing was carried out using PBMCs. The source of these receptors is a female donor in good health and CMV-seronegative.

Only a few counts were recorded for this clone. V gene TRBV21-1 combines with J gene TRBJ2-7; TRBD2 is taken as the D call from the table, unchecked against the DNA. TRBV21-1 is reported as a pseudogene. The length of the CDR3 is 16 residues. CDR3 residues: CASSRLAGGGSYEQYF. The CDR3 nucleotides are TGTGCCAGCAGCAGACTAGCGGGAGGGGGTTCCTACGAGCAGTACTTC.

This clone came up once. The V and J genes are TRBV6-6 and TRBJ2-5; TRBD1 agrees at 7 bases. The J call is doubtful: the DNA matches TRBJ2-7 better. The CDR3 spans 15 residues. Germline V gene data show CDR1 as MNHNY and CDR2 as SVGAGI (reference sequence). The CDR3 bases are TGTGCCAGCACTGACAGGGAATCACTGAAGTACGAGCAGTACTTC. Its translation is CASTDRESLKYEQYF.

The chain uses TRBV7-7 and TRBJ2-3; 10 bases agree with TRBD2. From germline, CDR1 is SSHAT and CDR2 FNYEAQ (reference sequence). V shed 5 bases and J 2 bases; nucleotides not matched to a gene: 13. The CDR3 has 18 amino acids. The CDR3 nucleotides are TGTGCCAGCAGCCCCGGGACTAGCGTCCCAGTTCCCACAGATACGCAGTATTTT. Translating gives CASSPGTSVPVPTDTQYF.

A few counts support this clone. This chain uses TRBV19 with TRBJ2-1; D is unresolved. Germline CDR1 LNHDA, CDR2 SQIVND (reference sequence). This CDR3 has 13 amino acids. The ends were cut back, 5 bases at V and 4 bases at J, with 9 bases in the middle. The CDR3: CASSPQSYNEQFF. Here the CDR3 DNA reads TGTGCCAGTAGTCCCCAATCATACAATGAGCAGTTCTTC.

The chain couples TRBV2 to TRBJ1-2; D not resolved. Germline V gives CDR1 SNHLY, CDR2 FYNNEI. V lost 1 base to trimming and J lost 4 bases, with 10 bases between them. The CDR3 consists of 14 residues. CDR3 loop: CASSEGSASYGYTF. CDR3 DNA sequence: TGTGCCAGCAGTGAAGGTAGCGCGAGCTATGGCTACACCTTC.

This clone was detected once. The chain couples TRBV9 to TRBJ1-2; D is unresolved. The CDR3 is 11 residues long. Trimming shortened V by 2 bases and J by 6 bases, and 5 bases separated the two germline ends. CDR1 is SGDLS, CDR2 YYNGEE, per germline. CDR3 residues: CASSVPDGYTF. The CDR3 nucleotides read TGTGCCAGCAGCGTCCCAGATGGCTACACCTTC.

The chain recombines TRBV11-3 with TRBJ1-3, with D uncertain. Germline loops: CDR1 SGHNT, CDR2 YENEEA. Trimming took 0 bases from V and 3 from J, leaving 9 bases between them. CDR3 length: 15 residues. CDR3 sequence: CASSLDLSRGNTIYF. Here the CDR3 DNA reads TGTGCCAGCAGCTTAGATCTGAGCCGTGGAAACACCATATATTTT.

To note about this clone: Different DNA sequences within this sample yield the same CDR3. This chain uses TRBV5-1 with TRBJ2-7; D gene ambiguous. The germline V gene encodes CDR1 SGHRS and CDR2 YFSETQ. This CDR3 contains 13 residues. V gave up 1 base and J gave up 1 base, with 6 bases separating them. CDR3 loop: CASSLISSYEQYF. Written as DNA, the CDR3 is TGCGCCAGCAGCTTGATTTCGTCCTACGAGCAGTACTTC.

This chain joins TRBV15 and TRBJ2-2; 7 bases align to TRBD1. Germline assignment: CDR1 LNHNV and CDR2 YYDKDF (reference sequence). The CDR3 covers 15 residues. The V and J ends lost 4 bases and 0 bases, in that order; junction bases with no gene match: 2. The CDR3 here is CATSIGQANTGELFF. The CDR3 nucleotides are TGTGCCACCAGCATTGGACAGGCGAACACCGGGGAGCTGTTTTTT.

V and J are TRBV28 and TRBJ2-7; tentative D call: TRBD1 (6 bases). The CDR3 consists of 18 residues. Deletions cut 4 bases from V and 4 bases from J, with 26 bases between. Germline loops: CDR1 MDHEN, CDR2 SYDVKM. The DNA of the CDR3 is TGTGCCAGCAGTTCCATTTTCGGAATCCTACGGGACACTTACGAGCAGTACTTC. This sequence encodes CASSSIFGILRDTYEQYF.

The gene calls are TRBV30 and TRBJ1-2; a weak D match, TRBD1 (6 bases). V shed 2 bases and J shed 8 bases, with 12 bases lying between them. In germline, CDR1 is GTSNPN, CDR2 SVGIG (reference sequence). This CDR3 region has 12 residues. The CDR3 here is CAWSREGGGYTF. The CDR3 DNA reads as TGTGCCTGGAGTCGGGAAGGGGGAGGCTACACCTTC.

This chain joins TRBV5-6 and TRBJ2-7, with 11 bases fitting TRBD1. Trimming removed 4 bases from V and 9 bases from J; junction bases left unmatched: 9. This CDR3 comprises 14 residues. Germline-derived CDR1 and CDR2 are SGHDT and YYEEEE. The chain's CDR3 is CASSTSGQGVGQYF. CDR3 DNA: TGTGCCAGCAGCACGTCGGGACAGGGGGTAGGGCAGTACTTC.

This chain links TRBV7-2 with TRBJ2-2; the D gene is possibly TRBD1 (5 bases). The V end was cut by 4 bases, the J end by 1 base, with 16 bases between. Germline values: CDR1 SGHTA, CDR2 FQGNSA. This CDR3 spans 17 amino acids. The CDR3 is CASSSEDKPGNTGELFF. The DNA of the CDR3 is TGTGCCAGCAGCTCAGAGGACAAACCGGGGAACACCGGGGAGCTGTTTTTT.

The chain recombines TRBV19 with TRBJ1-5; 7 nucleotides agree with TRBD1. Germline-derived CDR1 and CDR2 are LNHDA and SQIVND (reference sequence). This CDR3 is 14 amino acids long. The junction had 5 bases not matched to a gene; V was cut back by 4 bases and J by 5 bases. The CDR3 is CASSTGTVYQPQHF. The CDR3, as DNA: TGTGCCAGTAGTACGGGGACAGTCTATCAGCCCCAGCATTTT.

This chain joins TRBV5-1 and TRBJ2-1, with 10 positions matching TRBD1. Trimming at V came to 1 base and at J to 7 bases, leaving 8 bases not matched to a gene. This CDR3 has 16 residues. The germline V gene encodes CDR1 SGHRS and CDR2 YFSETQ. In nucleotides, the CDR3 is TGCGCCAGCAGCTTGCCCGGGACAGGGGTAAGGAATGAGCAGTTCTTC. Its translation: CASSLPGTGVRNEQFF.

The chain carries TRBV13 and TRBJ1-1; D might be TRBD1 (6 bases). This CDR3 spans 12 amino acids. CDR1 is PRHDT, CDR2 FYEKMQ, per germline (reference sequence). V was trimmed by 1 base and J by 7 bases, leaving 7 bases between them. The CDR3 DNA reads TGTGCCAGCAGCTTAGTGACAGGTGAAGCTTTCTTT. Residues: CASSLVTGEAFF.

V gene TRBV6-9 combines with J gene TRBJ1-6; the match to TRBD1 covers 9 bases. Germline V gene data show CDR1 as MNHGY and CDR2 as SVAAGI. The CDR3 has 17 residues. V trimming: 3 bases; J trimming: 9 bases; junction bases outside the gene matches: 12. DNA of the CDR3: TGTGCCAGCAGTTACCCCATGACAGGGGGTCGATGTTCACCCCTCCACTTT. Translation gives CASSYPMTGGRCSPLHF.

This chain joins TRBV5-1 and TRBJ2-3; 11 positions match TRBD2. The CDR3 sequence is 18 residues long. Germline values: CDR1 SGHRS, CDR2 YFSETQ. V lost 0 bases, J lost 2 bases, and 8 bases stayed unmatched. The CDR3 nucleotides read TGCGCCAGCAGCTTGGCCGGGGCTAGCGGGGGGTCCACAGATACGCAGTATTTT. This codes for CASSLAGASGGSTDTQYF.

The chain uses TRBV9 and TRBJ2-7; TRBD1 aligns across 8 bases. V lost 0 bases to trimming and J lost 1 base; unmatched junction nucleotides: 6. This CDR3 has 16 residues. Per germline, CDR1 SGDLS and CDR2 YYNGEE. The CDR3 coding sequence is TGTGCCAGCAGCGTAGGATCGGGACAGGCTTCCTACGAGCAGTACTTC. Translating gives CASSVGSGQASYEQYF.

The chain carries TRBV10-2 and TRBJ2-5, with D unclear. The assigned J gene may be wrong: the sequence end matches TRBJ2-7 better. Germline CDR1 WSHSY, CDR2 SAAADI. The CDR3 runs to 11 residues. The CDR3 region is CASSGSYEQYF. CDR3 nucleotides: TGCGCCAGCAGTGGATCCTACGAGCAGTACTTC.

J is TRBJ2-5 and V is TRBV30; 13 nucleotides align to TRBD2. The V and J ends lost 0 bases and 1 base, in that order; junction bases with no gene match: 2. Germline values: CDR1 GTSNPN, CDR2 SVGIG (reference sequence). This CDR3 region has 16 residues. CDR3 sequence: CAWSVGLAGAQETQYF. CDR3 DNA: TGTGCCTGGAGTGTCGGACTAGCGGGGGCCCAAGAGACCCAGTACTTC.

This clone was counted a single time. V usage is TRBV5-4 and J usage is TRBJ2-5; 7 bases match TRBD1. This CDR3 has 16 amino acids. The V gene's germline CDR1 is SGHNT and CDR2 YYREEE (reference sequence). The J segment lost 2 bases and the V segment lost 3 bases, leaving 10 bases of the junction unmatched. CDR3 sequence: CASSWGKGQSQETQYF. Written as DNA, the CDR3 is TGTGCCAGCAGCTGGGGAAAGGGACAGTCTCAAGAGACCCAGTACTTC.

The rearrangement uses TRBV27 and TRBJ2-7; 7 nucleotides line up with TRBD2. The CDR3 sequence is 15 residues long. J gave up 4 bases and V 5 bases, and 11 bases lay outside the gene matches. Germline V lookup: CDR1 MNHEY, CDR2 SMNVEV (reference sequence). The CDR3 DNA follows: TGTGCCAGCAGTCAGCTGGGGGGGACCCTTTACGAGCAGTACTTC. It is translated as CASSQLGGTLYEQYF.

The rearrangement uses TRBV6-1 and TRBJ1-1; 9 bases line up with TRBD1. There are 13 residues in the CDR3. The V gene's germline CDR1 is MNHNS and CDR2 SASEGT. The ends lost 7 bases at V and 5 bases at J; junction bases unmatched: 5. The CDR3 sequence: CASTVDRGTEAFF. The CDR3 DNA reads TGTGCCAGCACCGTGGACAGGGGAACTGAAGCTTTCTTT.

V usage is TRBV10-3 and J usage is TRBJ2-2, with 11 bases identical to TRBD2. V gave up 6 bases and J gave up 7 bases; unmatched junction bases: 10. The CDR3 contains 16 residues. Germline V gene data show CDR1 as ENHRY and CDR2 as SYGVKD. The CDR3 loop is CAISTSGRLRFGELFF. CDR3 bases: TGTGCCATCAGCACTAGCGGGAGACTGCGCTTCGGGGAGCTGTTTTTT.

J is TRBJ2-2 and V is TRBV11-2; 7 nucleotides align to TRBD1. The CDR3 runs to 15 residues. The germline CDR1 and CDR2 sequences are SGHAT and FQNNGV. The ends lost 4 bases at V and 4 bases at J; junction bases unmatched: 6. The CDR3 nucleotides are TGTGCCAGCAGCTCCAAGACAGGGTTCACCGGGGAGCTGTTTTTT. This encodes CASSSKTGFTGELFF.

This clone appeared once. This rearrangement joins TRBV7-2 to TRBJ2-7; D uncertain. The germline V gene has CDR1 SGHTA and CDR2 FQGNSA. There are 13 residues in the CDR3. V was cut by 2 bases and J by 0 bases, with 5 bases left in between. The CDR3 spells CASSLQYSYEQYF. CDR3 DNA sequence: TGTGCCAGCAGCTTACAGTACTCCTACGAGCAGTACTTC.